This passage covers 14 T cell receptor beta chains from one sample sequenced in a study of blood T cells in healthy people across ages. Then a second PCR, running about 7 to 11 cycles, was carried out with a sample-barcoded 5' primer and a J-beta primer mix. TCRdb called the 5' RACE reads again in MiXCR, with one record for every CDR3 protein. The repertoire consists of roughly 2 million distinct CDR3 sequences, with less than 50% occurring once and the leading ten covering roughly 2%. The sample consisted of blood. Receptors originate from a woman aged 40 to 50 in good health.

The chain couples TRBV5-5 to TRBJ2-6; 10 positions agree with TRBD1. The CDR3 totals 17 residues. Germline CDR1 is SGHKS and CDR2 is YYEKEE (reference sequence). V was clipped by 2 bases and J by 4 bases; unmatched bases: 6. CDR3 DNA: TGTGCCAGCAGCTTTGACAGGGGGCTAGGAGGGGCCAACGTCCTGACTTTC. Translating it yields CASSFDRGLGGANVLTF.

This sequence joins TRBV7-2 and TRBJ2-7, with no clear D. V gave up 3 bases and J gave up 2 bases, with 20 bases separating them. The CDR3 covers 17 residues. Per the germline V gene, CDR1 is SGHTA and CDR2 is FQGNSA. The CDR3 loop is CASSLRSGGVQPYEQYF. The DNA of the CDR3 is TGTGCCAGCAGCTTGAGGTCCGGTGGCGTTCAGCCCTACGAGCAGTACTTC.

This rearrangement joins TRBV4-1 to TRBJ2-5, with D tentatively TRBD2 (5 bases). This CDR3 contains 17 residues. Germline CDR1 is MGHRA and CDR2 is YSYEKL. V was shortened by 1 base and J by 2 bases, with 17 bases between the two germline ends. The CDR3 DNA is TGCGCCAGCAGCCAAGCACCTGGCGGGCCACCTCAAGAGACCCAGTACTTC. Its protein is CASSQAPGGPPQETQYF.

The V gene is TRBV3-1, the J gene TRBJ2-3, with 8 bases aligning to TRBD1. CDR1 and CDR2 (germline): LGHDT, YNNKEL (reference sequence). With 4 bases clipped from V and 2 bases from J, the junction kept 8 bases outside the gene matches. This CDR3 has 16 residues. The CDR3 DNA follows: TGTGCCAGCAGCCCTTACAGGGGGGAATACACAGATACGCAGTATTTT. This sequence encodes CASSPYRGEYTDTQYF.

The rearrangement uses TRBV4-3 and TRBJ2-7, with 8 bases matching TRBD2. V shed 1 base and J 4 bases; nucleotides not matched to a gene: 9. Germline values: CDR1 LGHNA, CDR2 YSLEER. The CDR3 has 16 amino acids. CDR3 sequence: CASSQGGGRGVYEQYF. The CDR3 DNA sequence: TGCGCCAGCAGCCAAGGGGGTGGGCGGGGGGTTTACGAGCAGTACTTC.

This clonotype was seen a handful of times. This chain joins TRBV24-1 and TRBJ2-5; either TRBD1 or TRBD2 may fit D (5 bases each). Looked up from germline, CDR1 is KGHDR and CDR2 is SFDVKD. The CDR3 length is 16 residues. With 4 bases removed from V and 3 bases from J, the gap between germline ends came to 17 bases. The CDR3 protein is CATSEWGSGPKETQYF. In nucleotides, the CDR3 is TGTGCCACCAGTGAATGGGGGTCAGGACCCAAAGAGACCCAGTACTTC.

A word on this clonotype: Sequence at one end of the junction differs from germline and may be a read error. This sequence joins TRBV5-1 and TRBJ1-2, with TRBD1 matching 7 bases. Per the germline V gene, CDR1 is SGHRS and CDR2 is YFSETQ. The CDR3 spans 13 residues. The CDR3 DNA reads TGCGCCAGCAGCCCCGGACAGGTGAATGGCTGCACCTTC. Its protein is CASSPGQVNGCTF.

The V and J genes are TRBV7-2 and TRBJ2-7; D is uncertain. V was cut by 1 base and J by 0 bases, with 7 bases left in between. Germline assignment: CDR1 SGHTA and CDR2 FQGNSA. This CDR3 has 14 residues. CDR3 in DNA: TGTGCCAGCAGCTTAGTAATCTCCTCCTACGAGCAGTACTTC. Protein product: CASSLVISSYEQYF.

This clonotype turned up a few times. One base away lies a much larger clone, so this may be a sequencing read error. J is TRBJ2-1 and V is TRBV4-1, with TRBD2 matching 8 bases. From germline, CDR1 is MGHRA and CDR2 YSYEKL. The CDR3 runs to 14 residues. This CDR3 is CAGSRGLALGEQFF. The CDR3 coding sequence is TGCGCCGGCAGCCGCGGACTAGCCCTAGGGGAGCAGTTCTTC.

This clonotype was recorded a few times. V and J are TRBV6-5 and TRBJ2-7; 12 bases are shared with TRBD1. The CDR3 covers 15 residues. Germline V lookup: CDR1 MNHEY, CDR2 SVGAGI. The J segment lost 5 bases and the V segment lost 6 bases, leaving 8 bases of the junction unmatched. CDR3 amino acids: CASSPGQGAMNEQYF. In DNA form, the CDR3 reads TGTGCCAGCAGCCCGGGACAGGGGGCGATGAACGAGCAGTACTTC.

The chain uses TRBV20-1 and TRBJ1-4; D ambiguous. Looked up from germline, CDR1 is DFQATT and CDR2 is SNEGSKA (reference sequence). Trimming took off 8 bases at V and 4 bases at J, with 8 bases between the two ends. This CDR3 has 11 residues. The CDR3 DNA reads as TGCAGTATCACCTTTAATGAAAAACTGTTTTTT. It yields the protein CSITFNEKLFF.

This chain uses TRBV20-1 with TRBJ1-5; tentatively, D is TRBD1 (6 bases). The CDR3 is made up of 13 amino acids. Germline V gene data show CDR1 as DFQATT and CDR2 as SNEGSKA (reference sequence). Trimming took off 3 bases at V and 9 bases at J, with 15 bases between the two ends. The chain's CDR3 is CSARTGLGGPQHF. The DNA for the CDR3 is TGCAGTGCTAGGACAGGATTAGGCGGGCCCCAGCATTTT.

The V and J genes are TRBV18 and TRBJ1-2; 7 nucleotides align to TRBD1. With 1 base clipped from V and 1 base from J, the junction kept 6 bases outside the gene matches. The length of the CDR3 is 16 residues. CDR1 and CDR2 (germline): KGHSH, LQKENI. CDR3 residues: CASSPLAGQSNYGYTF. CDR3 DNA: TGTGCCAGCTCACCACTTGCGGGACAGAGTAACTATGGCTACACCTTC.

The chain employs TRBV14 and TRBJ2-1; D unresolved. There are 15 residues in the CDR3. The germline V and J ends were trimmed by 3 bases and 6 bases, with 15 bases remaining between them. CDR1 is SGHDN and CDR2 is FVKESK in the germline V gene. In nucleotides, the CDR3 is TGTGCCAGCAGCCAGGGCTTGGGGTTAAGCAATGAGCAGTTCTTC. Translated, it gives CASSQGLGLSNEQFF.